The following is a T cell receptor (beta chain) sequence with its context. Its specific antigen is unknown. Qualities for individual bases were not recorded, and no much larger clone is one base off. This sample stems from a study of OX40 agonist ivuxolimab in advanced cancers. Context from the whole study: Ivuxolimab, which targeted the costimulatory receptor OX40 (CD134), was an agonistic, fully human IgG2 monoclonal antibody. Intravenous ivuxolimab was administered to patients every 2 weeks at six dose levels: 0.01, 0.1, 0.3, 1.5, 3 and 10 mg/kg. Of the approximately 50 dose-escalation patients, hepatocellular carcinoma was present in about 20, melanoma in some 15, renal cell carcinoma in 9 and head and neck cancer in 9. A male proportion of around 81% and a mean age of roughly 55 years, ranging from roughly 23 to 90, were recorded for the dose-escalation cohort. Prior anti-PD-1, anti-PD-L1 or anti-CTLA-4 therapy was permitted, and less than 45% of dose-escalation patients had received checkpoint inhibitors. Partial responses occurred in three dose-escalation patients, of whom one had hepatocellular carcinoma and two had cutaneous melanoma. Peripheral TCRbeta sequencing aimed to test whether ivuxolimab altered TCR sequence diversity and caused clonal T-cell expansion. The paper covers the monotherapy dose-escalation part of the phase I ivuxolimab trial, which included N of about 50 patients. Here is what the overall study found, with its caveats: The antigen specificity of the peripheral T cells that underwent clonal expansion was not determined. Low levels of normalized T-cell clonal expansion were also seen in some patients who did not respond. In the 0.1-3.0 mg/kg groups, partial responders were among the patients with the lowest normalized peripheral clonal expansion, particularly in CD8+ T cells. At doses of 0.1 to 3.0 mg/kg, clonal expansion of both CD4+ and CD8+ T cells in blood was seen between baseline and week 6. After ivuxolimab, more expanded clones were found on average in CD8+ T cells than in CD4+ T cells.

V and J lose 6 bases and 0 bases, and a span of 12 bases separates them. CDR1 is given as SGHTA and CDR2 as FQGNSA, both from the germline V gene. The CDR3 goes from the cysteine to the phenylalanine over 16 residues. The retained sequence is limited to the CDR3, 48 bases, with the frame set at the first base. The trial excluded patients who had a history of autoimmune disease or who were on systemic immunosuppression. Peripheral blood for TCR sequencing was collected from all dose cohorts at baseline, on cycle 4 day 1, and on cycle 7 day 1. The samples were drawn from a first-in-human, open-label, multicenter phase I dose-escalation trial of ivuxolimab. Adults with locally advanced or metastatic melanoma, renal cell, hepatocellular, or head and neck squamous cell carcinoma were enrolled in the trial. Before TCR sequencing, CD4+ T cells and CD8+ T cells were sorted from peripheral blood as separate populations.

To sequence the TCRbeta CDR3 region, genomic DNA was isolated from the sorted cells. TCRbeta CDR3 regions were sequenced using the immunoSEQ Assay. This immuneACCESS table, as held by TCRdb, lists in-frame sequences with V and J called but not all clones. Of the missing ones, under half trace to an unresolved V gene in checked studies; the others have no known cause. This sample is represented by approximately 39,000 clones; 70% to 90% of them were singletons. Together, the top ten hold around 40% of the sample. Here the chain combines TRBV7-2 and TRBJ1-6, with no confident D gene call. The clonotype originates from an adult with an advanced solid tumor such as melanoma, head and neck, liver or kidney cancer. Sequenced here: CD4+ or CD8+ T cells sorted from blood, sampled in a trial of the OX40 agonist ivuxolimab. The nucleotide sequence is given as TGTGCCAGCAGTTATACTCCAAACTCCTATAATTCACCCCTCCACTTT. Its protein product is CASSYTPNSYNSPLHF.